This TCR beta chain was observed in a study of identifying expanded T cells in peripheral blood (dated by TCRdb to 2018 to 2020). Background for the entire study: Four technical replicates, made by sequencing separate aliquots from the same pool of genomic DNA, were compared pairwise.

Study-wide findings and limitations: The beta-binomial model significantly reduced the number of clones called differentially abundant and the false-positive rate across all healthy-donor time intervals. In all healthy donors, the variance in clone template counts between samples taken around 14 days apart rose significantly as total template count increased. The authors expected biological variance in healthy repertoires might increase further over much longer intervals such as months to years. About 1.3 differentially abundant clones were flagged by the binomial model between technical replicates, whereas about 15 and 19 were flagged over approximately two weeks and four weeks, respectively.

No immune events such as infections were documented for the healthy donors during the collection period. Healthy-donor blood repertoires served as a training cohort to calibrate time-dependent variance in a beta-binomial model of T-cell clone differential abundance. The training cohort comprised roughly ten healthy donors, 3 female and 7 male. The donors were between roughly 25 and 64 years old, with an average age of 43 years. Obtained from a commercial supplier, whole blood was collected from each healthy donor at three time points set two weeks apart. Genomic DNA was extracted from unsorted whole blood for immunosequencing. Based on the germline V gene (reference sequence), the CDR1 and CDR2 sequences are GTSNPN and SVGIG. The CDR3 starts with the cysteine, ends with the phenylalanine, and has 13 residues. The kept DNA is CDR3 alone, 39 bases in frame from the first base. The V end gives up 5 bases and the J end 8 bases, leaving 7 bases in the junction not matched to a gene.

Note on this clone: Which antigen it targets is not known. No base quality values were provided; no much bigger clone lies one nucleotide off.

TCRbeta CDR3 regions were profiled with the immunoSEQ Assay using bias-controlled multiplex PCR amplification of genomic DNA. The authors processed their data as follows. The absolute abundance of each unique TCRbeta CDR3 region was quantified after sequences were collapsed and filtered. Differential abundance was tested with two models: a binomial (Fisher-equivalent) model and a beta-binomial model that adds time-dependent variance fitted from healthy donors. Clones with fewer than 5 combined templates were removed, and a clone was called differentially abundant if the clone's Benjamini-Hochberg FDR was below 0.01. The form v = (b*log(k)+a)^2 was used to model beta-binomial variance as a function of total template count across the two samples. TCRdb took this table from immuneACCESS and kept in-frame rearrangements with V and J called. Such tables lack part of the clones; where checked against another copy, unresolved V genes explain under half of the gap, and the rest is unexplained. The V and J calls and clone size come from that table; D and trimming were worked out from the DNA. The sample contains 60,000 to 70,000 clones, approximately 87% of them found a single time. The ten largest make up 4.7% of the sample.

The source is a person between 18 and 75 years old in good health. What was sequenced was blood. The chain is assembled from TRBV30 and TRBJ2-1, and TRBD1 matches 9 of the central bases. The DNA sequence is as follows: TGTGCCTGGTACACGGGACAGGGTGATGAGCAGTTCTTC. This sequence encodes CAWYTGQGDEQFF.